Shown below are 12 T cell receptor beta chains from a single sample sequenced in a study of blood T cell repertoires in COVID-19. Libraries were prepared by immunoSEQ multiplex PCR; TCRdb keeps only in-frame clonotypes and omits some of them. The table shows roughly 200,000 clones, with 75% to 95% occurring only once. Sequenced sample: peripheral blood. The receptors stem from a man aged 45-60 years with acute or convalescent COVID-19.

The chain has TRBV5-1 and TRBJ1-1; TRBD1 matches at 9 bases. The length of the CDR3 is 15 residues. Germline V gene sequence: CDR1 SGHRS, CDR2 YFSETQ. J was trimmed by 9 bases and V by 1 base; bases with no gene match: 10. As DNA, the CDR3 is TGCGCCAGCAGCTTGATCCCCACAGGGGGCTCCAAAGCTTTCTTT. Residues: CASSLIPTGGSKAFF.

This clone came up a few times. The V gene is TRBV5-8, the J gene TRBJ2-5, with D hard to call. Trimming took off 0 bases at V and 2 bases at J, with 8 bases between the two ends. This CDR3 is built from 14 residues. From germline, CDR1 is SGHTS and CDR2 YDEGEE. CDR3 amino acids: CASSLVGSQETQYF. In DNA, the CDR3 is TGTGCCAGCAGCTTGGTTGGCAGTCAAGAGACCCAGTACTTC. The variable domain in full, with the rest retrieved from reference TRBV5-8 and TRBJ2-5, is EAGVTQSPTHLIKTRGQQATLRCSPISGHTSVYWYQQALGLGLQFLLWYDEGEERNRGNFPPRFSGRQFPNYSSELNVNALELEDSALYLCASSLVGSQETQYFGPGTRLLVL.

V gene TRBV2 combines with J gene TRBJ1-1; D ambiguous. CDR1 and CDR2 (germline): SNHLY, FYNNEI. This CDR3 has 12 residues. The V gene lost 6 bases and the J gene lost 6 bases, with 11 bases spanning the gap. In DNA, the CDR3 is TGTGCCAGCAGGAGTAGAACAGCTGAAGCTTTCTTT. Encoded protein: CASRSRTAEAFF.

The chain links TRBV10-3 to TRBJ2-3, with TRBD2 matching over 8 bases. The ends lost 6 bases at V and 1 base at J; junction bases unmatched: 6. The CDR3 spans 15 residues. Germline V lookup: CDR1 ENHRY, CDR2 SYGVKD. The CDR3 DNA follows: TGTGCCATCAGGGGAGCGGGAGTTGGCACAGATACGCAGTATTTT. As protein: CAIRGAGVGTDTQYF.

The genes are TRBV7-2 and TRBJ2-1; the D gene is possibly TRBD2 (5 bases). V was pared by 5 bases and J by 3 bases, with 8 bases between. CDR3 length: 13 amino acids. The germline CDR1 and CDR2 sequences are SGHTA and FQGNSA. For the CDR3, the DNA is TGTGCCAGCAGCGGCCGGGACTACAATGAGCAGTTCTTC. Residues: CASSGRDYNEQFF.

This chain joins TRBV5-1 and TRBJ2-2, with D tentatively TRBD2 (5 bases). The CDR3 extends over 13 amino acids. Germline CDR1 reads SGHRS; CDR2 reads YFSETQ. V shed 5 bases and J shed 5 bases, with 10 bases lying between them. The CDR3 protein is CASSEGRTGELFF. CDR3 DNA sequence: TGCGCCAGCAGTGAGGGTAGAACCGGGGAGCTGTTTTTT.

The chain recombines TRBV18 with TRBJ2-2; D is unclear. The germline CDR1 and CDR2 sequences are KGHSH and LQKENI. The germline V and J ends were trimmed by 8 bases and 4 bases, with 14 bases remaining between them. The CDR3 is 14 amino acids. The DNA of the CDR3 is TGTGCCAGCGAACGGGTTGTGGCCACCGGGGAGCTGTTTTTT. This gives the protein CASERVVATGELFF.

The genes are TRBV27 and TRBJ1-5; TRBD1 matches 10 bases. The CDR3 extends over 15 amino acids. With 7 bases clipped from V and 1 base from J, the junction kept 4 bases outside the gene matches. The germline CDR1 and CDR2 sequences are MNHEY and SMNVEV (reference sequence). The CDR3 protein is CASKRTGGSNQPQHF. Here the CDR3 DNA reads TGTGCCAGCAAGAGGACAGGGGGGAGCAATCAGCCCCAGCATTTT.

The V call is TRBV24-1, the J call TRBJ2-1; D may be TRBD2 (6 bases). This CDR3 contains 16 residues. The germline CDR1 and CDR2 sequences are KGHDR and SFDVKD. Trimming took off 0 bases at V and 6 bases at J, with 14 bases between the two ends. The CDR3 sequence is CATSDLNGGASNEQFF. CDR3 bases: TGTGCCACCAGTGATTTGAATGGAGGGGCCTCCAATGAGCAGTTCTTC.

CDR3 amino acids: CAWRGTGARETQYF. The CDR3 coding sequence is TGTGCCTGGAGGGGAACAGGGGCTCGGGAGACCCAGTACTTC. The chain links TRBV30 to TRBJ2-5, with 7 bases that match TRBD1. Germline V gene sequence: CDR1 GTSNPN, CDR2 SVGIG (reference sequence). The J segment lost 5 bases and the V segment lost 3 bases, leaving 9 bases of the junction unmatched. CDR3 length: 14 residues.

The genes are TRBV7-2 and TRBJ1-4; 7 bases fit TRBD1. V gave up 4 bases and J gave up 3 bases; unmatched junction bases: 5. CDR3 size: 15 residues. The V gene's germline CDR1 is SGHTA and CDR2 FQGNSA. In DNA form, the CDR3 reads TGTGCCAGCAGCTCGACCGGGACAGCTAATGAAAAACTGTTTTTT. Its translation: CASSSTGTANEKLFF. The complete variable domain, with remaining parts taken from reference TRBV7-2 and TRBJ1-4, reads GAGVSQSPSNKVTEKGKDVELRCDPISGHTALYWYRQSLGQGLEFLIYFQGNSAPDKSGLPSDRFSAERTGGSVSTLTIQRTQQEDSAVYLCASSSTGTANEKLFFGSGTQLSVL.

The chain carries TRBV29-1 and TRBJ1-3; no clear D gene. Germline V gene data show CDR1 as SQVTM and CDR2 as ANQGSEA. The CDR3 contains 13 residues. The germline V and J ends were trimmed by 7 bases and 3 bases, with 13 bases remaining between them. CDR3 loop: CSAEESFGNTIYF. The CDR3 region has the DNA TGCAGCGCAGAAGAGAGCTTTGGAAACACCATATATTTT. The entire variable domain, with the rest obtained from reference TRBV29-1 and TRBJ1-3, is as follows: SAVISQKPSRDICQRGTSLTIQCQVDSQVTMMFWYRQQPGQSLTLIATANQGSEATYESGFVIDKFPISRPNLTFSTLTVSNMSPEDSSIYLCSAEESFGNTIYFGEGSWLTVV.